This TCR beta chain was sequenced for a study of cytomegalovirus exposure and HLA in healthy donors. Amplification used 60 Vbeta primers and 13 Jbeta primers. Clones were read by immunoSEQ multiplex PCR, and TCRdb kept only the in-frame ones, dropping some. This table holds about 76,000 clones, less than 80% found once. There are 10 residues in the CDR3. Germline values: CDR1 MNHNS, CDR2 SASEGT. V lost 8 bases to trimming and J lost 11 bases, with 12 bases between them. The V and J genes are TRBV6-1 and TRBJ1-1, with D hard to call. The sample taken for sequencing was PBMCs. This TCR came from a man aged 25 to 40 in good health and CMV-seronegative. The CDR3 reads CASAYRVAFF. The CDR3 DNA is TGTGCCAGCGCGTACCGAGTGGCTTTCTTT.